The 24 T cell receptor beta chains in this list originate from one sample, sequenced in a study of graft-versus-host responses after intestinal transplantation. These receptors lack a known antigen. Clones were read by immunoSEQ multiplex PCR, and TCRdb kept only the in-frame ones, dropping some. The sample has 140,000 or so clones, roughly 91% seen once. Sequenced here: unstimulated CD4+ T cells sorted from spleen or lymph node cells, sampled before intestinal transplant. The receptors stem from a human donor who received an intestinal transplant.

This chain connects TRBV6-6 to TRBJ2-7, with 8 bases lining up with TRBD2. V lost 5 bases and J lost 3; bases outside the gene matches: 9. CDR1 and CDR2 from the germline V gene are MNHNY and SVGAGI (reference sequence). This CDR3 contains 15 residues. As DNA, the CDR3 is TGTGCCAGCAGTGATAAAGCGGGAGCATACTACGAGCAGTACTTC. Translating gives CASSDKAGAYYEQYF.

The V call is TRBV27, the J call TRBJ2-5; TRBD2 agrees at 9 bases. The DNA matches TRBJ2-7 better at its end, which makes the J call doubtful. Germline assignment: CDR1 MNHEY and CDR2 SMNVEV (reference sequence). CDR3 length: 22 residues. In DNA form, the CDR3 reads TGTGCCAGCAGTTTCCGTTACTCCATTGGGACCTCTACCGGGACTAGCAGCTACGAGCAGTACTTC. Translating it yields CASSFRYSIGTSTGTSSYEQYF.

The V call is TRBV18, the J call TRBJ1-1; 9 nucleotides line up with TRBD1. Germline trimming cut 3 bases from V and 1 base from J; bases unmatched to any gene: 9. The CDR3 length is 17 residues. Germline V gene lookup returns CDR1 KGHSH and CDR2 LQKENI. Here the CDR3 DNA reads TGTGCCAGCTCACCCTCTGCCGGGACAGGGAAGAACACTGAAGCTTTCTTT. Protein product: CASSPSAGTGKNTEAFF.

This sequence joins TRBV9 and TRBJ2-3, with D tentatively TRBD2 (6 bases). Trimming stripped 0 bases from V and 1 base from J, with 9 bases between. This CDR3 has 15 amino acids. Germline lookup yields CDR1 SGDLS and CDR2 YYNGEE. The CDR3 DNA is TGTGCCAGCAGCGTAGTCCCGGGGGGCACAGATACGCAGTATTTT. Protein product: CASSVVPGGTDTQYF.

The V call is TRBV9, the J call TRBJ2-3; a possible D gene is TRBD2 (6 bases). Trimming shortened V by 0 bases and J by 0 bases, and 8 bases separated the two germline ends. Per germline, CDR1 SGDLS and CDR2 YYNGEE. CDR3 length: 15 residues. CDR3 nucleotide sequence: TGTGCCAGCAGCGTAGGGGAGGAAAGCACAGATACGCAGTATTTT. It codes for CASSVGEESTDTQYF. Drawing the rest from reference TRBV9 and TRBJ2-3, the complete variable domain is DSGVTQTPKHLITATGQRVTLRCSPRSGDLSVYWYQQSLDQGLQFLIQYYNGEERAKGNILERFSAQQFPDLHSELNLSSLELGDSALYFCASSVGEESTDTQYFGPGTRLTVL.

This chain links TRBV11-2 with TRBJ2-5, with no clear D. The CDR3 runs 13 residues. Germline V gene sequence: CDR1 SGHAT, CDR2 FQNNGV. Trimming removed 1 base from V and 4 bases from J, with 7 bases in between. The CDR3 region is CASSLGPPETQYF. The CDR3 DNA is TGTGCCAGCAGCTTAGGGCCCCCAGAGACCCAGTACTTC.

V usage is TRBV28 and J usage is TRBJ2-7, with unresolved D. Germline-derived CDR1 and CDR2 are MDHEN and SYDVKM. The CDR3 runs 12 residues. Trimming cost V 4 bases and J 4 bases, with 8 bases left between them. The CDR3 coding sequence is TGTGCCAGCAGTTCTGCGCGGTACGAGCAGTACTTC. This codes for CASSSARYEQYF.

This clone was detected a few times. The rearrangement links TRBV28 to TRBJ2-7; D gene uncertain. CDR3 size: 10 residues. V was cut by 8 bases and J by 3 bases, with 5 bases left in between. In germline, CDR1 is MDHEN, CDR2 SYDVKM. CDR3 nucleotides: TGTGCCAGCGGGGTCTACGAGCAGTACTTC. Translation: CASGVYEQYF.

V and J are TRBV6-4 and TRBJ2-1; D remains unclear. The CDR3 is 15 amino acids. Deletions cut 0 bases from V and 4 bases from J, with 10 bases between. CDR1 and CDR2 from the germline V gene are MRHNA and SNTAGT. CDR3 amino acids: CASSDSIGPYNEQFF. The CDR3 nucleotides are TGTGCCAGCAGTGACTCGATCGGACCGTACAATGAGCAGTTCTTC.

This rearrangement joins TRBV25-1 to TRBJ2-5; 9 bases line up with TRBD1. V was clipped by 0 bases and J by 5 bases; unmatched bases: 7. Germline CDR1 MGHDK, CDR2 SYGVNS. The CDR3 totals 16 residues. This CDR3 reads CASSEYKWDRAETQYF. The CDR3 region has the DNA TGTGCCAGCAGTGAATATAAGTGGGACAGGGCGGAGACCCAGTACTTC.

The rearrangement joins TRBV7-8 to TRBJ2-3; D call uncertain. Trimming took off 2 bases at V and 6 bases at J, with 9 bases between the two ends. The germline CDR1 and CDR2 sequences are SGHVS and FQNEAQ. This CDR3 region has 13 residues. The CDR3 DNA reads TGTGCCAGCAGCTTACTTCGTCCGGATACGCAGTATTTT. Translating gives CASSLLRPDTQYF.

This chain links TRBV2 with TRBJ2-7; D is unresolved. The V end lost 5 bases, the J end lost 6 bases, and 14 bases lay between the germline ends. The CDR3 totals 13 residues. Germline-derived CDR1 and CDR2 are SNHLY and FYNNEI. Here the CDR3 DNA reads TGTGCCAGCAGTTATCGAGGTCGGACCGAGCAGTACTTC. Its translation: CASSYRGRTEQYF.

The rearrangement links TRBV6-5 to TRBJ2-7; D might be TRBD1 (6 bases). The V gene's germline CDR1 is MNHEY and CDR2 SVGAGI. This CDR3 contains 15 residues. Trimming left V 6 bases short and J 2 bases short, with 17 bases between. CDR3 sequence (DNA): TGTGCCAGCAGCACACTTACAGGGTTTACCTACGAGCAGTACTTC. The encoded protein is CASSTLTGFTYEQYF.

In nucleotides, the CDR3 is TGTGCCAGCAGGGCCCAGGACAGGGGAATTTACGAGCAGTACTTC. Translation gives CASRAQDRGIYEQYF. J is TRBJ2-7 and V is TRBV27, with 9 bases fitting TRBD1. Trimming took 6 bases from V and 4 from J; bases not matched to a gene: 10. Germline V CDR1 and CDR2: MNHEY, SMNVEV (reference sequence). This CDR3 comprises 15 residues.

A single count supports this clone. This sequence joins TRBV5-1 and TRBJ2-5; 10 bases are shared with TRBD1. The DNA end favors TRBJ2-7, so the J call may be wrong. Germline CDR1 reads SGHRS; CDR2 reads YFSETQ. The CDR3 is made up of 16 amino acids. The CDR3 region is CASSLTRTGGSYEQYF. CDR3 coding DNA: TGCGCCAGCAGCTTAACTCGGACAGGGGGCTCCTACGAGCAGTACTTC.

V gene TRBV2 combines with J gene TRBJ2-2; D possibly corresponds to TRBD1 (5 bases). V gave up 4 bases and J gave up 1 base, with 13 bases separating them. This CDR3 is built from 16 residues. In germline, CDR1 is SNHLY, CDR2 FYNNEI. This chain's CDR3 is CASSARGNMNTGELFF. The CDR3 DNA reads TGTGCCAGCAGTGCAAGGGGAAACATGAACACCGGGGAGCTGTTTTTT.

The chain couples TRBV30 to TRBJ1-5; D is unresolved. V was shortened by 4 bases and J by 5 bases, with 12 bases between the two germline ends. This CDR3 is built from 13 residues. The germline gives CDR1 GTSNPN, CDR2 SVGIG (reference sequence). The CDR3: CAWNSGRDQPQHF. Written as DNA, the CDR3 is TGTGCCTGGAATTCTGGTCGGGATCAGCCCCAGCATTTT.

The chain employs TRBV20-1 and TRBJ2-5; D not resolved. The length of the CDR3 is 10 residues. Germline-derived CDR1 and CDR2 are DFQATT and SNEGSKA (reference sequence). Between the trimmed V and J ends, which lost 4 bases and 0 bases, there was a span of 0 bases. CDR3 protein: CSANQETQYF. The CDR3 bases are TGCAGTGCTAACCAAGAGACCCAGTACTTC.

V is TRBV19 and J is TRBJ1-3; D unclear. The CDR3 is made up of 18 amino acids. The V gene lost 1 base and the J gene lost 1 base, with 17 bases spanning the gap. CDR1 and CDR2 (germline): LNHDA, SQIVND (reference sequence). This chain's CDR3 is CASSIGKLQSGSGNTIYF. The CDR3 bases are TGTGCCAGTAGTATAGGAAAACTACAGTCCGGATCTGGAAACACCATATATTTT.

This clone was seen a single time. The rearrangement joins TRBV10-3 to TRBJ2-5; D tentatively fits TRBD1 or TRBD2 (5 bases each). The DNA end favors TRBJ2-7, so the J call may be wrong. The CDR3 extends over 12 amino acids. CDR1 and CDR2 (germline): ENHRY, SYGVKD. The CDR3 region has the DNA TGTGCCATCAGTGAGTCTGGGGGCGAGCAGTACTTC. It is translated as CAISESGGEQYF.

The chain combines TRBV4-2 with TRBJ2-7, with D tentatively TRBD2 (6 bases). V gave up 1 base and J gave up 3 bases, with 13 bases separating them. CDR3 length: 15 amino acids. Germline lookup yields CDR1 LGHNA and CDR2 YNFKEQ. The CDR3 sequence: CASSQGTGLSYEQYF. The CDR3 nucleotides read TGTGCCAGCAGCCAAGGGACGGGACTCAGCTACGAGCAGTACTTC.

The chain uses TRBV2 and TRBJ2-3, with 9 bases aligning to TRBD1. The V gene's germline CDR1 is SNHLY and CDR2 FYNNEI. V lost 1 base and J lost 3; bases outside the gene matches: 8. CDR3 length: 17 amino acids. CDR3 amino acids: CASSEVTGGLGTDTQYF. For the CDR3, the DNA is TGTGCCAGCAGTGAAGTCACAGGGGGCTTGGGGACAGATACGCAGTATTTT.

The V call is TRBV6-1, the J call TRBJ2-2, with D possibly being TRBD1 or TRBD2 (5 bases each). This CDR3 has 14 amino acids. Germline V gene lookup returns CDR1 MNHNS and CDR2 SASEGT. The V gene lost 7 bases and the J gene lost 5 bases, with 14 bases spanning the gap. The DNA for the CDR3 is TGTGCCAGCAAGGGTCTTTGGGGGACCGGGGAGCTGTTTTTT. This gives the protein CASKGLWGTGELFF.

The chain links TRBV10-3 to TRBJ2-1; weak D call: TRBD2 (5 bases). V was pared by 6 bases and J by 3 bases, with 18 bases between. There are 16 residues in the CDR3. Germline-derived CDR1 and CDR2 are ENHRY and SYGVKD. CDR3 bases: TGTGCCATCAGCCTAGGCACTAGTGCGGACTACAATGAGCAGTTCTTC. Translation gives CAISLGTSADYNEQFF.